The 4 T cell receptor beta chains reported below all come from one sample, sequenced in a study of shared clonotypes between healthy human individuals. Clones were sequenced by immunoSEQ multiplex PCR, and TCRdb holds only the in-frame ones, with some missing. In the table there are some 2.1 million clones, approximately 92% of which are singletons. Terminally differentiated effector memory CD45RA+ cells were excluded from the naive CD8 cells, which were CD45RO-negative and positively selected for CCR7. Material: naive CD8+ T cells from PBMCs. Receptors originate from a man aged 18 to 30 in good health. Some clones in this sample may be carry-over from other donors' samples.

J is TRBJ2-2 and V is TRBV5-3; 8 bases agree with TRBD1. TRBV5-3 is marked as an open reading frame, function uncertain. This CDR3 region has 15 residues. Trimming took 3 bases from V and 6 from J; bases not matched to a gene: 7. CDR3: CARSWTGWSAGELFF. In DNA form, the CDR3 reads TGTGCCAGAAGCTGGACAGGGTGGAGCGCCGGGGAGCTGTTTTTT.

The V call is TRBV4-1, the J call TRBJ1-5, with TRBD1 matching over 8 bases. CDR3 length: 15 residues. Germline assignment: CDR1 MGHRA and CDR2 YSYEKL. J was trimmed by 6 bases and V by 6 bases; bases with no gene match: 10. The CDR3 DNA reads as TGCGCCAGCAGTCCTCAGGGGGCCCGGAGTCAGCCCCAGCATTTT. This codes for CASSPQGARSQPQHF.

This chain joins TRBV7-8 and TRBJ2-2; 14 bases are a match to TRBD2. Germline CDR1 reads SGHVS; CDR2 reads FQNEAQ. This CDR3 comprises 19 residues. V shed 8 bases, J shed 0 bases, and the junction held 11 bases outside the gene matches. The DNA for the CDR3 is TGTGCCAGCGGCCGCCCGGGACTAGCGGGAGAGACGAACACCGGGGAGCTGTTTTTT. It is translated as CASGRPGLAGETNTGELFF.

This rearrangement joins TRBV7-2 to TRBJ2-1, with D uncertain. Germline V gives CDR1 SGHTA, CDR2 FQGNSA. V lost 4 bases, J lost 7 bases, and 8 bases lay in between. This CDR3 spans 12 amino acids. The CDR3 loop is CASSSLPNEQFF. The CDR3 nucleotides read TGTGCCAGCAGCTCGCTACCGAATGAGCAGTTCTTC.